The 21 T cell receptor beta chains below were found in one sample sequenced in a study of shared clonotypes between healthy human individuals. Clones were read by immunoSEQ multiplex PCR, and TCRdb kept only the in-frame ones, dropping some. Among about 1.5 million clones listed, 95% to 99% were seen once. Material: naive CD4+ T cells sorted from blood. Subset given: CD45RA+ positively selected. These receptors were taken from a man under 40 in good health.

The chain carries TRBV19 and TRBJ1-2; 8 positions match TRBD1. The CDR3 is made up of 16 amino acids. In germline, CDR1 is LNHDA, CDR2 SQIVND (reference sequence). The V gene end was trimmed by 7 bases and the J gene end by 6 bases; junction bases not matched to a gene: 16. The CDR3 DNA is TGTGCCAGTAAACAGACAACAGGGGGTCACTTGGATGGCTACACCTTC. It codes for CASKQTTGGHLDGYTF.

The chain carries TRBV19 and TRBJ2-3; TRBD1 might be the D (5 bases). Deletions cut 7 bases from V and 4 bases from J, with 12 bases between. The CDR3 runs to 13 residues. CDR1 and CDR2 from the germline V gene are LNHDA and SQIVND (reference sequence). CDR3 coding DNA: TGTGCCAGTACCCCGCTAGGGGCAGATACGCAGTATTTT. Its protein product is CASTPLGADTQYF.

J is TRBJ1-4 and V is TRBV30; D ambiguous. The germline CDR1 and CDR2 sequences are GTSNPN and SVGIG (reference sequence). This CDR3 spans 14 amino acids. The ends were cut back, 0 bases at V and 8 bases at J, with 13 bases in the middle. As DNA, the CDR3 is TGTGCCTGGAGTGTACCTAGAGATCGAGAAAAACTGTTTTTT. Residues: CAWSVPRDREKLFF.

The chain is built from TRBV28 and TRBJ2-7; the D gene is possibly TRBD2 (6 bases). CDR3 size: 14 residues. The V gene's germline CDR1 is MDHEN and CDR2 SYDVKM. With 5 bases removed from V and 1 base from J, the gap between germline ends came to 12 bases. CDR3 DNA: TGTGCCAGCAGTCTACATAGCGGATCCTACGAGCAGTACTTC. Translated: CASSLHSGSYEQYF.

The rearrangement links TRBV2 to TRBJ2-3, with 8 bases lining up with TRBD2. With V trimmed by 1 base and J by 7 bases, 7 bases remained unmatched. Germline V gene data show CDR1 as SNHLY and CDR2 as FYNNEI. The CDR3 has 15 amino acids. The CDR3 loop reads CASSEEAGGRNTQYF. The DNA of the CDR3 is TGTGCCAGCAGTGAAGAGGCGGGAGGTCGAAATACGCAGTATTTT.

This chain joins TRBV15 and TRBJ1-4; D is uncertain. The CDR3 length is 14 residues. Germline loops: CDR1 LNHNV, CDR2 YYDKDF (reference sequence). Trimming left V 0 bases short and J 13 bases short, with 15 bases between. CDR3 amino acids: CATSRDPTGSGLFF. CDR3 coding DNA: TGTGCCACCAGCAGAGATCCTACGGGGTCGGGACTGTTTTTT.

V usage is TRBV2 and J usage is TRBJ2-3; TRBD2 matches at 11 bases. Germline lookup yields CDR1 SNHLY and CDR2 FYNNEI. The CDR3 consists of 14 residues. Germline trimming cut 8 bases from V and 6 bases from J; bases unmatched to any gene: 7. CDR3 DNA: TGTGCCAGCTCTGGGACTAGCGGTCGGGATACGCAGTATTTT. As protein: CASSGTSGRDTQYF.

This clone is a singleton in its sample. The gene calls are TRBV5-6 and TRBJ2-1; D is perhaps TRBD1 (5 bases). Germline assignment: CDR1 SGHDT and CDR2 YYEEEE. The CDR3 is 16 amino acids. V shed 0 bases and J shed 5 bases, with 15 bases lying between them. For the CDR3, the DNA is TGTGCCAGCAGCTTGGTGGGGCGACGTTGGAACAATGAGCAGTTCTTC. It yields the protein CASSLVGRRWNNEQFF.

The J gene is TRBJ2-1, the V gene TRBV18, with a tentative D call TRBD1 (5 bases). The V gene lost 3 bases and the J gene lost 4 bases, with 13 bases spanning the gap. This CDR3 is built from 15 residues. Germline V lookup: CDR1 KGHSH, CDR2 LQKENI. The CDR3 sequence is CASSPGQIPYNEQFF. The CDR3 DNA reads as TGTGCCAGCTCACCGGGGCAGATACCTTACAATGAGCAGTTCTTC.

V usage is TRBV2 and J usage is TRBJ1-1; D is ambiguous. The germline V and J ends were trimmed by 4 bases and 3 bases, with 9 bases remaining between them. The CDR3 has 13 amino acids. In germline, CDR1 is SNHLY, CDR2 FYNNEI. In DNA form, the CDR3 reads TGTGCCAGCAGTGCAGACGGTTACACTGAAGCTTTCTTT. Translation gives CASSADGYTEAFF.

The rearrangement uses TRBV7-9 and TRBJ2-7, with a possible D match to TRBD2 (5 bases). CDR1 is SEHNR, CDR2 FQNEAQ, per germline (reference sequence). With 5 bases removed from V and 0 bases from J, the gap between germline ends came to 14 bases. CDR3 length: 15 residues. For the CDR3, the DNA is TGTGCCAGCAGCGCCCTAGAGCGGAGCTCCTACGAGCAGTACTTC. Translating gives CASSALERSSYEQYF.

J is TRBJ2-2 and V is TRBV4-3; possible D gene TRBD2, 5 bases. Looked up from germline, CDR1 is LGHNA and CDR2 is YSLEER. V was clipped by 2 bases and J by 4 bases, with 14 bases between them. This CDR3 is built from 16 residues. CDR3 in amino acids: CASSQPNFAGTGELFF. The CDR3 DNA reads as TGCGCCAGCAGCCAACCCAATTTTGCGGGCACCGGGGAGCTGTTTTTT.

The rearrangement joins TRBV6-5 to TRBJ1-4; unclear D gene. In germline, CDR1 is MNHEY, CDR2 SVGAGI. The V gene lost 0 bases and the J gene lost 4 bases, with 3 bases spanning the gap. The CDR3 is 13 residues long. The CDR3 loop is CASSYSINEKLFF. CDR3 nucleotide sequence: TGTGCCAGCAGTTACTCGATTAATGAAAAACTGTTTTTT.

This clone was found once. The CDR3, as DNA: TGTGCCAGTAGTACTGACAGTCGAGGCGAAAAACTGTTTTTT. Amino acid sequence: CASSTDSRGEKLFF. The rearrangement joins TRBV19 to TRBJ1-4; D is possibly TRBD1 (5 bases). Between the trimmed V and J ends, which lost 4 bases and 8 bases, there was a span of 14 bases. This CDR3 has 14 amino acids. The germline CDR1 and CDR2 sequences are LNHDA and SQIVND (reference sequence).

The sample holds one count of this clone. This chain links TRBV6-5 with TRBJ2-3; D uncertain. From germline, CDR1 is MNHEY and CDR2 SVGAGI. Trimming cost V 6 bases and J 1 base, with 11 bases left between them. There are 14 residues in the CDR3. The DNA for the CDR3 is TGTGCCAGCAGCCGCAGATGGGGCACAGATACGCAGTATTTT. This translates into CASSRRWGTDTQYF.

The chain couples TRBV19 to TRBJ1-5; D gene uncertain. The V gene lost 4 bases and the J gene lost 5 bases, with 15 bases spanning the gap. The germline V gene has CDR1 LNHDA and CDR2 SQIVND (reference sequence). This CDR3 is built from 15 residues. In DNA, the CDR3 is TGTGCCAGTAGTACAGTACGGCAGCCGCATCAGCCCCAGCATTTT. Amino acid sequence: CASSTVRQPHQPQHF.

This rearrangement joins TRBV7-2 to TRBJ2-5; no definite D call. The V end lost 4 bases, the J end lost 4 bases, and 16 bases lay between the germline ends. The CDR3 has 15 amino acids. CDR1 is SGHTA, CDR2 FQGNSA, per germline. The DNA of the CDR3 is TGTGCCAGCAGCTCCCCCCGTCAGCTATCAGAGACCCAGTACTTC. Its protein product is CASSSPRQLSETQYF.

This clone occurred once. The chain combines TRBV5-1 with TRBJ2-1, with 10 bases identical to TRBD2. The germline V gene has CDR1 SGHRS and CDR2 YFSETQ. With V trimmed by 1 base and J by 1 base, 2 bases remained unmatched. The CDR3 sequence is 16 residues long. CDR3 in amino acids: CASSLIAGGSYNEQFF. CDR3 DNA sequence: TGCGCCAGCAGCTTGATAGCGGGAGGTTCCTACAATGAGCAGTTCTTC.

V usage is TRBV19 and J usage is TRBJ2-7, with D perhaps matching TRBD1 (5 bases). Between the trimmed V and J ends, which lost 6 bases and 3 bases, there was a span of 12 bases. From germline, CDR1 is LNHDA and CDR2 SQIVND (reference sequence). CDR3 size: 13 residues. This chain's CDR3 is CASRPTDNYEQYF. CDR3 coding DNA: TGTGCCAGTAGACCGACAGATAACTACGAGCAGTACTTC. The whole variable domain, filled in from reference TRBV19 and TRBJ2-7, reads DGGITQSPKYLFRKEGQNVTLSCEQNLNHDAMYWYRQDPGQGLRLIYYSQIVNDFQKGDIAEGYSVSREKKESFPLTVTSAQKNPTAFYLCASRPTDNYEQYFGPGTRLTVT.

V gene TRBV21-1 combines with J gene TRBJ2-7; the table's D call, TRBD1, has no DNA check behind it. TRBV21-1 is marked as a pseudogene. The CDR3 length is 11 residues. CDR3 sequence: CATDRAYEQYF. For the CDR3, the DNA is TGTGCCACTGACAGGGCCTACGAGCAGTACTTC.

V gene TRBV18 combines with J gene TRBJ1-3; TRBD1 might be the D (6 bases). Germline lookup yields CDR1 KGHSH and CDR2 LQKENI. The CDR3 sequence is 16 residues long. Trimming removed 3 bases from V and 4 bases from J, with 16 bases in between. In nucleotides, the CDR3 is TGTGCCAGCTCACCCGGTACTACAGGGTCCGGAAACACCATATATTTT. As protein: CASSPGTTGSGNTIYF.